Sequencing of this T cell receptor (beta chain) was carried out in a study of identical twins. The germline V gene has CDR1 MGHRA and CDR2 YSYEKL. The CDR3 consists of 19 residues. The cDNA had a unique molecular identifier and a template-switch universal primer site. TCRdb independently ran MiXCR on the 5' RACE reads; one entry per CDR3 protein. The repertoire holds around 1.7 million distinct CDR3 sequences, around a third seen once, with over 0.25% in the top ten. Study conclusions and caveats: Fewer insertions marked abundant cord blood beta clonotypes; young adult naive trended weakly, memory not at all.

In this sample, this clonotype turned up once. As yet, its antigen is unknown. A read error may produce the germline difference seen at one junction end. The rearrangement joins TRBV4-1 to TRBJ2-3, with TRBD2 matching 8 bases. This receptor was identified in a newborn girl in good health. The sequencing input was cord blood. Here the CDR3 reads CASSFPRSTSAYPPDMQYF. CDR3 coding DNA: TGCGCCAGCAGCTTCCCACGGTCGACTAGCGCTTACCCTCCAGATATGCAGTATTTT.